This TCR beta chain was sequenced for a study of T-cell reconstitution after alpha-beta-depleted transplantation in children. As to this clonotype: Its antigen is not known.

Study results and limitations: Several patients had high TCRbeta diversity at day 60; it came from surviving recipient T cells and thymic progenitors. Two months or so post-transplant, alpha-beta T cells reportedly derived from several hundred expanded graft clones. Once a year had passed after transplant, T-cell counts and diversity came mostly from newly produced T cells.

V was pared by 3 bases and J by 0 bases, with 10 bases between. The CDR3 spans 14 residues. The germline gives CDR1 DFQATT, CDR2 SNEGSKA (reference sequence). Unique molecular identifiers were incorporated into the prepared TCRbeta library. TCRdb redid the calling of the PCR reads with MiXCR, one entry per CDR3 protein. Altogether about a million distinct CDR3 sequences are present, about 31% being singletons, with the ten largest covering about 28%. This chain joins TRBV20-1 and TRBJ2-3; D perhaps matches TRBD2 (5 bases). This sequence originates from a boy younger than two who had a stem cell transplant for SCID, so the T cells may come from the graft donor. Sequenced material: PBMCs, mostly from graft donor cells, taken 360 days after TCRalphabeta/CD19-depleted stem cell transplant. The CDR3 coding sequence is TGCAGTGCTAGCATAAGGGAGAGCACAGATACGCAGTATTTT. Encoded protein: CSASIRESTDTQYF.